The present T cell receptor beta chain was sequenced within a study of T cell changes during pregnancy in multiple sclerosis. Repertoires were generated with immunoSEQ multiplex PCR, while TCRdb's copy carries only in-frame clones and drops some. In the table there are about 24,000 clones, approximately 90% of which are singletons. Trimming took 0 bases from V and 6 from J; bases not matched to a gene: 8. This CDR3 comprises 16 residues. The germline CDR1 and CDR2 sequences are MNHNY and SVGAGI (reference sequence). The genes are TRBV6-6 and TRBJ1-5, with 7 bases that match TRBD1. The source material was CD4+ T cells from peripheral blood mononuclear cells, sampled in the first trimester of pregnancy. This receptor was obtained from a female donor in good health, enrolled as a control in a pregnancy study. The CDR3 loop reads CASSYSGTAKGQPQHF. DNA for the CDR3: TGTGCCAGCAGTTACTCCGGGACAGCGAAAGGTCAGCCCCAGCATTTT.